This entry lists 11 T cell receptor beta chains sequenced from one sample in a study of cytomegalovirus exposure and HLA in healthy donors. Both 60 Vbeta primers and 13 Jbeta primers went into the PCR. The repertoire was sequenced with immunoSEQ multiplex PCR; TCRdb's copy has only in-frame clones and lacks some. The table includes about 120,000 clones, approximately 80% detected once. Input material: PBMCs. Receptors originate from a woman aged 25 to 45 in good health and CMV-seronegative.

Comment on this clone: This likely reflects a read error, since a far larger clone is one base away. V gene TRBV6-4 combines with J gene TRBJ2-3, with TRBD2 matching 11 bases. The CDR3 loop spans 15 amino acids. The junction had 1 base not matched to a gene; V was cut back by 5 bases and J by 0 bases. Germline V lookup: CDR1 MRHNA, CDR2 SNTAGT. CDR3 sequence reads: CASSRTSGSTDTQYF. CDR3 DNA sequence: TGTGCCAGCAGTCGGACTAGCGGGAGCACAGATACGCAGTATTTT.

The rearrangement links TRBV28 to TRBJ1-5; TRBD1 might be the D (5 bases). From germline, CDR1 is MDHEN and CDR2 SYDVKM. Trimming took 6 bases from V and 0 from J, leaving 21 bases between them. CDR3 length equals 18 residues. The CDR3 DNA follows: TGTGCCAGCAGGACCCCTTGGGGGGGGATCGGTAGCAATCAGCCCCAGCATTTT. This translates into CASRTPWGGIGSNQPQHF.

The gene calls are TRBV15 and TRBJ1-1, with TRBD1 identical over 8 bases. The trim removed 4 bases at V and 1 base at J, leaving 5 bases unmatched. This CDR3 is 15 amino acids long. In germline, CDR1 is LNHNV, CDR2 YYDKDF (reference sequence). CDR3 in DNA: TGTGCCACCAGCATGGACAGGGCGACGAACACTGAAGCTTTCTTT. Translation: CATSMDRATNTEAFF.

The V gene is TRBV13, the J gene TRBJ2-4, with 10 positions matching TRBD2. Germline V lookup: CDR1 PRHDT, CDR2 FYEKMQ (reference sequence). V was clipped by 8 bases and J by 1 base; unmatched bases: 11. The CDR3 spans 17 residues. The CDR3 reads CASQKSGRAAAKNIQYF. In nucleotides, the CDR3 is TGTGCCAGCCAGAAGAGCGGGAGGGCCGCGGCCAAAAACATTCAGTACTTC.

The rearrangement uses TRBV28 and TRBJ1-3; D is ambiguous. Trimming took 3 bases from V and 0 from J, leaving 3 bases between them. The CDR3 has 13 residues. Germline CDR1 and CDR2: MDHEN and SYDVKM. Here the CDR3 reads CASSFLSGNTIYF. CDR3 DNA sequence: TGTGCCAGCAGTTTTCTCTCTGGAAACACCATATATTTT.

CDR3 region: CASTGMYQETQYF. The CDR3 region has the DNA TGTGCCAGCACCGGGATGTACCAAGAGACCCAGTACTTC. The chain has TRBV6-1 and TRBJ2-5, with D possibly matching TRBD2 (5 bases). Germline V lookup: CDR1 MNHNS, CDR2 SASEGT. This CDR3 comprises 13 residues. V was cut by 7 bases and J by 0 bases, with 9 bases left in between.

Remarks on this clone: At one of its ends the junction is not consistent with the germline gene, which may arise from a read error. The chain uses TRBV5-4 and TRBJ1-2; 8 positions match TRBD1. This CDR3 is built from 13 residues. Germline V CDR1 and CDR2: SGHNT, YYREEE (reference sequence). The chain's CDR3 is CASSLEARGPSAF. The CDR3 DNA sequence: TGTGCCAGCAGCTTGGAGGCCAGGGGGCCCTCGGCCTTC.

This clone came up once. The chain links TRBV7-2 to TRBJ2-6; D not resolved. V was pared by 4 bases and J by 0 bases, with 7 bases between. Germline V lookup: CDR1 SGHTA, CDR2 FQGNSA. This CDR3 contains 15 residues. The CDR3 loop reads CASSSGFSGANVLTF. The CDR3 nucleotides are TGTGCCAGCAGCTCCGGGTTCTCTGGGGCCAACGTCCTGACTTTC.

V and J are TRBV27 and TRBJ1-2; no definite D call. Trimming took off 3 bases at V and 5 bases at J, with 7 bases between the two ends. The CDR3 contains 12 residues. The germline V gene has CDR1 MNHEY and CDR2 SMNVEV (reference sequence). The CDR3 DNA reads TGTGCCAGCAGTTTTGACGGGTATGGCTACACCTTC. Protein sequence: CASSFDGYGYTF.

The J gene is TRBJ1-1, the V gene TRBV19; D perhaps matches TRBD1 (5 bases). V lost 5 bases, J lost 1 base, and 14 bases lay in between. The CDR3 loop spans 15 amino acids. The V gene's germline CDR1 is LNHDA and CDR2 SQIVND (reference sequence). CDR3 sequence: CASSLRTRRNTEAFF. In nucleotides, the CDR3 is TGTGCCAGTAGTCTCCGGACAAGGAGGAACACTGAAGCTTTCTTT.

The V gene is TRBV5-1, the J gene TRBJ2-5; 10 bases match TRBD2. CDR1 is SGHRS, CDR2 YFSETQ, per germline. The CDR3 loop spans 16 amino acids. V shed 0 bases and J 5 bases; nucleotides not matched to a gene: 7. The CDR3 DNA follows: TGCGCCAGCAGCTTGGTTCCAGCGGGAGGGCCGGAGACCCAGTACTTC. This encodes CASSLVPAGGPETQYF.